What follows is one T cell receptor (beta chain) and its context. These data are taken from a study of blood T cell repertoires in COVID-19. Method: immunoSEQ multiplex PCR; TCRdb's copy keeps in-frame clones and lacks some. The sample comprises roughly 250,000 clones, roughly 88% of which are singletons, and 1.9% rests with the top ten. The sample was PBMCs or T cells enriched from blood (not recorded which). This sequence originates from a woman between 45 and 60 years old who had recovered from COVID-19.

The chain's CDR3 is CASIGSSGTYEQYF. DNA for the CDR3: TGTGCCAGCATTGGGTCTAGCGGGACCTACGAGCAGTACTTC. The V call is TRBV6-5, the J call TRBJ2-7; 9 nucleotides align to TRBD2. V lost 7 bases and J lost 2; bases outside the gene matches: 6. The CDR3 is 14 amino acids. Germline CDR1 reads MNHEY; CDR2 reads SVGAGI.